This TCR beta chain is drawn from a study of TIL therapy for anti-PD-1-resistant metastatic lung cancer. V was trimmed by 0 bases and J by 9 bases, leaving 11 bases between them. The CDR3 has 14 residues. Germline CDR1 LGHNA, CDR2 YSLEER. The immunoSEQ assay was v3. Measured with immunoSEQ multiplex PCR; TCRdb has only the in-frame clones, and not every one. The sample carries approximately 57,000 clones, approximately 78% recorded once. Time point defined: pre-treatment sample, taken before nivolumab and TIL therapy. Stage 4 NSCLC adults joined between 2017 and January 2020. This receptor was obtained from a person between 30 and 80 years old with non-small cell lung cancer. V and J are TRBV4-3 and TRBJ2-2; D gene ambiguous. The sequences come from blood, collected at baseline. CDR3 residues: CASSQDPKARELFF. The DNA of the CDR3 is TGCGCCAGCAGCCAAGATCCGAAGGCCCGGGAGCTGTTTTTT.